These 26 T cell receptor beta chains were sequenced from one sample in a study of shared clonotypes between healthy human individuals. Clones were read by immunoSEQ multiplex PCR, and TCRdb kept only the in-frame ones, dropping some. This table holds under 850,000 clones, 72% found once. The sample comprised memory CD4+ T cells sorted from blood. The subset denotes: CD45RA-negative fraction. These receptors were collected from a woman younger than 45 in good health.

The chain carries TRBV19 and TRBJ2-1, with TRBD2 matching over 10 bases. The CDR3 runs to 16 residues. Germline V gene lookup returns CDR1 LNHDA and CDR2 SQIVND (reference sequence). V lost 4 bases and J lost 8; bases outside the gene matches: 11. The CDR3 spells CASSTSSGRASDEQFF. The CDR3 nucleotides read TGTGCCAGTAGTACCTCCAGCGGGAGGGCCTCAGATGAGCAGTTCTTC.

This rearrangement joins TRBV9 to TRBJ2-1; 12 bases are a match to TRBD2. Germline lookup yields CDR1 SGDLS and CDR2 YYNGEE. V dropped 4 bases and J dropped 5; count of bases not matched to a gene: 10. This CDR3 comprises 17 residues. CDR3 sequence (DNA): TGTGCCAGCAGCACTCAGCGGCTAGCGGGAGGGCACAATGAGCAGTTCTTC. Encoded protein: CASSTQRLAGGHNEQFF.

This clone was found once. The chain is built from TRBV10-3 and TRBJ1-3; D unclear. Looked up from germline, CDR1 is ENHRY and CDR2 is SYGVKD. Trimming took 4 bases from V and 4 from J, leaving 17 bases between them. The CDR3 is 16 residues long. The CDR3 bases are TGTGCCATCAGTGTCCTTTCGGCAGGCGAGGGAAACACCATATATTTT. Translating gives CAISVLSAGEGNTIYF.

V gene TRBV19 combines with J gene TRBJ1-5; perhaps TRBD1 as D (5 bases). The V and J ends lost 7 bases and 3 bases respectively, with 13 bases between them. The CDR3 contains 14 residues. Looked up from germline, CDR1 is LNHDA and CDR2 is SQIVND (reference sequence). CDR3 sequence (DNA): TGTGCCAGTAACAAGGGGACCTTCAATCAGCCCCAGCATTTT. It is translated as CASNKGTFNQPQHF.

The table lists this clone with a count of one. V usage is TRBV5-1 and J usage is TRBJ2-3; 7 positions match TRBD2. CDR1 is SGHRS and CDR2 is YFSETQ in the germline V gene. V lost 7 bases to trimming and J lost 0 bases; unmatched junction nucleotides: 11. The CDR3 length is 16 residues. The CDR3 reads CASWTPGGTSTDTQYF. For the CDR3, the DNA is TGCGCCAGCTGGACGCCGGGAGGCACAAGCACAGATACGCAGTATTTT.

This chain uses TRBV18 with TRBJ2-5, with 8 bases that match TRBD1. Germline assignment: CDR1 KGHSH and CDR2 LQKENI. Germline trimming cut 0 bases from V and 5 bases from J; bases unmatched to any gene: 8. The CDR3 has 16 amino acids. The CDR3 coding sequence is TGTGCCAGCTCACCACCTGTTCACAGGGGGTCGGAGACCCAGTACTTC. Protein product: CASSPPVHRGSETQYF.

This chain connects TRBV6-6 to TRBJ1-2; D gene uncertain. The germline V and J ends were trimmed by 7 bases and 4 bases, with 19 bases remaining between them. Per the germline V gene, CDR1 is MNHNY and CDR2 is SVGAGI (reference sequence). The CDR3 is 15 amino acids. The CDR3 bases are TGTGCCAGCATTGCCCTTCCTCGGTGGGGCTATGGCTACACCTTC. It is translated as CASIALPRWGYGYTF.

The chain combines TRBV28 with TRBJ1-2, with D perhaps TRBD1 (6 bases). V dropped 7 bases and J dropped 2 bases, with 11 bases sitting between them. CDR3 length equals 13 residues. CDR1 and CDR2 (germline): MDHEN, SYDVKM. The CDR3 sequence: CASTAGHNYGYTF. CDR3 DNA: TGTGCCAGCACCGCGGGACACAACTATGGCTACACCTTC.

This clone was picked up a small number of times. The chain carries TRBV6-1 and TRBJ1-5; tentative D call: TRBD1 (5 bases). The CDR3 contains 13 residues. Germline CDR1 is MNHNS and CDR2 is SASEGT. The V gene lost 6 bases and the J gene lost 5 bases, with 11 bases spanning the gap. CDR3 coding DNA: TGTGCCAGCAGCCGGACACGGGATCAGCCCCAGCATTTT. This sequence encodes CASSRTRDQPQHF.

Only a few counts were recorded for this clone. The rearrangement uses TRBV7-9 and TRBJ2-3; D gene unclear. V lost 5 bases, J lost 6 bases, and 9 bases lay in between. Per germline, CDR1 SEHNR and CDR2 FQNEAQ (reference sequence). The CDR3 loop spans 12 amino acids. This CDR3 is CASSPSGDTQYF. In nucleotides, the CDR3 is TGTGCCAGCAGCCCCTCTGGGGATACGCAGTATTTT. The variable domain in full, with the rest retrieved from reference TRBV7-9 and TRBJ2-3, is DTGVSQNPRHKITKRGQNVTFRCDPISEHNRLYWYRQTLGQGPEFLTYFQNEAQLEKSRLLSDRFSAERPKGSFSTLEIQRTEQGDSAMYLCASSPSGDTQYFGPGTRLTVL.

The V call is TRBV7-9, the J call TRBJ2-5; D is perhaps TRBD1 (6 bases). The V and J ends lost 5 bases and 9 bases respectively, with 13 bases between them. Per the germline V gene, CDR1 is SEHNR and CDR2 is FQNEAQ (reference sequence). This CDR3 has 12 amino acids. The CDR3 is CASSADSGAQYF. DNA for the CDR3: TGTGCCAGCAGCGCAGACTCAGGGGCCCAGTACTTC.

The chain links TRBV5-5 to TRBJ2-7; 11 bases agree with TRBD2. From germline, CDR1 is SGHKS and CDR2 YYEKEE (reference sequence). The CDR3 is made up of 16 amino acids. The V and J ends lost 4 bases and 5 bases, in that order; junction bases with no gene match: 11. CDR3 amino acids: CASSAQLAGVENEQYF. For the CDR3, the DNA is TGTGCCAGCAGCGCACAACTAGCGGGAGTCGAGAACGAGCAGTACTTC. The whole variable domain, remainder taken from reference TRBV5-5 and TRBJ2-7, is DAGVTQSPTHLIKTRGQQVTLRCSPISGHKSVSWYQQVLGQGPQFIFQYYEKEERGRGNFPDRFSARQFPNYSSELNVNALLLGDSALYLCASSAQLAGVENEQYFGPGTRLTVT.

This chain joins TRBV6-5 and TRBJ1-5; D is uncertain. CDR3 size: 15 residues. The germline V gene has CDR1 MNHEY and CDR2 SVGAGI. Trimming cost V 6 bases and J 4 bases, with 16 bases left between them. The CDR3 DNA is TGTGCCAGCAGCGCAGAATGGCGGTCTAATCAGCCCCAGCATTTT. This translates into CASSAEWRSNQPQHF.

The chain employs TRBV19 and TRBJ2-5; 7 bases line up with TRBD2. This CDR3 region has 19 residues. J gave up 3 bases and V 1 base, and 17 bases lay outside the gene matches. The V gene's germline CDR1 is LNHDA and CDR2 SQIVND (reference sequence). The CDR3 is CASSIAPGGSGAWEETQYF. The CDR3 nucleotides read TGTGCCAGTAGTATAGCCCCGGGGGGATCCGGGGCGTGGGAAGAGACCCAGTACTTC.

V and J are TRBV28 and TRBJ2-2; TRBD2 might be the D (5 bases). The CDR3 consists of 15 residues. The V end lost 5 bases, the J end lost 6 bases, and 16 bases lay between the germline ends. CDR1 is MDHEN, CDR2 SYDVKM, per germline. Written as DNA, the CDR3 is TGTGCCAGCAGTCCGAGGCTAGCCGGGGCCGGGGAGCTGTTTTTT. It yields the protein CASSPRLAGAGELFF.

This chain links TRBV18 with TRBJ1-3; no definite D call. V lost 4 bases and J 4 bases, leaving 17 bases between the germline ends. Looked up from germline, CDR1 is KGHSH and CDR2 is LQKENI. CDR3 size: 16 residues. The CDR3 sequence: CASSRQPVAGGNTIYF. CDR3 DNA: TGTGCCAGCTCACGCCAACCTGTTGCGGGAGGAAACACCATATATTTT.

The V call is TRBV2, the J call TRBJ2-3, with D unclear. V lost 2 bases and J lost 3, with 9 bases in between. The CDR3 contains 14 residues. CDR1 SNHLY and CDR2 FYNNEI come from the germline V gene. DNA for the CDR3: TGTGCCAGCAGTGAAAGGCGGACGACAGATACGCAGTATTTT. Translating gives CASSERRTTDTQYF.

The chain joins TRBV2 to TRBJ2-5, with D perhaps given as TRBD1 or TRBD2 (6 bases each). The CDR3 sequence is 14 residues long. Germline lookup yields CDR1 SNHLY and CDR2 FYNNEI. V lost 5 bases to trimming and J lost 5 bases, with 15 bases between them. The CDR3 region is CASSPFGGRETQYF. The CDR3 nucleotides are TGTGCCAGCAGTCCGTTTGGGGGGCGCGAGACCCAGTACTTC.

This chain joins TRBV7-8 and TRBJ2-1; 7 bases line up with TRBD2. The CDR3 is made up of 15 amino acids. Per germline, CDR1 SGHVS and CDR2 FQNEAQ. V lost 5 bases and J lost 7; bases outside the gene matches: 11. The CDR3 region has the DNA TGTGCCAGCAGCCTCCGGGAGGAGTTAGTTAATGAGCAGTTCTTC. Amino acid sequence: CASSLREELVNEQFF.

The chain links TRBV7-7 to TRBJ2-5; possibly TRBD2 for D (5 bases). CDR1 is SSHAT, CDR2 FNYEAQ, per germline (reference sequence). The CDR3 extends over 13 amino acids. Trimming removed 5 bases from V and 1 base from J, with 8 bases in between. CDR3 region: CASSPAVQETQYF. CDR3 bases: TGTGCCAGCAGCCCAGCGGTCCAAGAGACCCAGTACTTC.

This clone has only one observation. V gene TRBV15 combines with J gene TRBJ1-5; 7 positions agree with TRBD1. Trimming took 4 bases from V and 5 from J; bases not matched to a gene: 23. Germline V CDR1 and CDR2: LNHNV, YYDKDF (reference sequence). The CDR3 runs 20 residues. CDR3 bases: TGTGCCACCAGCACCGTGGTGGACAGGTTAAACCCGAACAGGGATCAGCCCCAGCATTTT. Translated: CATSTVVDRLNPNRDQPQHF.

In its sample, this clone was seen a few times. The genes are TRBV5-1 and TRBJ2-3; 13 bases agree with TRBD2. CDR1 and CDR2 (germline): SGHRS, YFSETQ. This CDR3 has 16 residues. With V trimmed by 0 bases and J by 6 bases, 4 bases remained unmatched. In DNA, the CDR3 is TGCGCCAGCAGCTTGGCCGGGACTAGCGGGATGGATACGCAGTATTTT. This gives the protein CASSLAGTSGMDTQYF.

The chain recombines TRBV7-7 with TRBJ2-7; TRBD2 matches 7 bases. The CDR3 runs 14 residues. V shed 5 bases and J 6 bases; nucleotides not matched to a gene: 10. Germline lookup yields CDR1 SSHAT and CDR2 FNYEAQ (reference sequence). The CDR3: CASSPWGGSGEQYF. CDR3 coding DNA: TGTGCCAGCAGCCCTTGGGGGGGGTCGGGCGAGCAGTACTTC.

This clone was found a few times. The V call is TRBV9, the J call TRBJ2-1; TRBD2 aligns across 7 bases. The V gene end was trimmed by 4 bases and the J gene end by 6 bases; junction bases not matched to a gene: 10. CDR3 length: 15 amino acids. The germline CDR1 and CDR2 sequences are SGDLS and YYNGEE. CDR3 residues: CASSPRREGPNEQFF. The CDR3 nucleotides read TGTGCCAGCAGCCCCAGGAGGGAGGGCCCCAATGAGCAGTTCTTC.

The V call is TRBV9, the J call TRBJ1-2; D gene unclear. Germline V CDR1 and CDR2: SGDLS, YYNGEE. The germline V and J ends were trimmed by 1 base and 7 bases, with 14 bases remaining between them. The CDR3 spans 14 residues. CDR3 in amino acids: CASSVFEQPGGYTF. Here the CDR3 DNA reads TGTGCCAGCAGCGTATTTGAGCAACCTGGTGGCTACACCTTC. Filled out from reference TRBV9 and TRBJ1-2, the complete variable domain reads DSGVTQTPKHLITATGQRVTLRCSPRSGDLSVYWYQQSLDQGLQFLIQYYNGEERAKGNILERFSAQQFPDLHSELNLSSLELGDSALYFCASSVFEQPGGYTFGSGTRLTVV.

This chain uses TRBV5-5 with TRBJ2-5; 14 bases are shared with TRBD2. This CDR3 spans 16 amino acids. Germline V gene sequence: CDR1 SGHKS, CDR2 YYEKEE (reference sequence). The ends lost 4 bases at V and 5 bases at J; junction bases unmatched: 7. CDR3 region: CASSRGTSGSGETQYF. The CDR3 DNA follows: TGTGCCAGCAGCCGAGGGACTAGCGGGAGTGGTGAGACCCAGTACTTC.